This T cell receptor (beta chain) was recorded in a study of shared clonotypes between healthy human individuals. The germline V gene has CDR1 MNHNS and CDR2 SASEGT. V shed 1 base and J shed 14 bases, with 9 bases lying between them. The CDR3 covers 11 residues. TCRdb keeps only in-frame clones here, not all; method: immunoSEQ multiplex PCR. The table includes about 120,000 clones, over 65% detected once. This chain joins TRBV6-1 and TRBJ2-1; D perhaps matches TRBD2 (6 bases). The clonotype comes from a woman in her 30s in good health. Sequenced material: memory CD8+ T cells sorted from blood. Regarding subset: CD45RO+ cells pooled with CCR7-negative TemRA cells. For the CDR3, the DNA is TGTGCCAGCAGTGAAGAGGGCGGGAAGTTCTTC. Its protein is CASSEEGGKFF.